Each of the 4 T cell receptor beta chains below was sequenced from the same sample in a study of PD-1 blockade in classical Hodgkin lymphoma. Following autologous stem cell transplantation, relapse occurred in every patient, and exposure to brentuximab vedotin varied. Sequencing used immunoSEQ multiplex PCR; TCRdb keeps in-frame clones, though not all of them. Of 45,000 to 55,000 clones in the sample, more than 65% were seen once. Here the sequenced sample was peripheral blood mononuclear cells (PBMCs), taken at baseline. The receptors come from a human donor with classical Hodgkin lymphoma.

The rearrangement links TRBV29-1 to TRBJ1-1, with D possibly TRBD1 on 5 matching bases. The germline CDR1 and CDR2 sequences are SQVTM and ANQGSEA. V dropped 7 bases and J dropped 3 bases, with 15 bases sitting between them. CDR3 length: 13 residues. The CDR3 reads CSAMTGGYTEAFF. DNA of the CDR3: TGCAGCGCCATGACGGGGGGTTACACTGAAGCTTTCTTT.

The V and J genes are TRBV6-5 and TRBJ1-3; D possibly corresponds to TRBD1 (6 bases). Germline lookup yields CDR1 MNHEY and CDR2 SVGAGI. This CDR3 contains 14 residues. Trimming removed 0 bases from V and 5 bases from J, with 8 bases in between. Here the CDR3 DNA reads TGTGCCAGCAGTTACTCCAGGGGACGAAACACCATATATTTT. Its protein product is CASSYSRGRNTIYF.

This chain connects TRBV30 to TRBJ2-1; D might be TRBD2 (6 bases). Trimming stripped 4 bases from V and 8 bases from J, with 15 bases between. CDR1 and CDR2 (germline): GTSNPN, SVGIG (reference sequence). The CDR3 consists of 13 residues. CDR3 in DNA: TGTGCCTGGAATCTCGGGACTTACGATGAGCAGTTCTTC. The encoded protein is CAWNLGTYDEQFF.

The chain couples TRBV18 to TRBJ2-1; D is ambiguous. Germline V gives CDR1 KGHSH, CDR2 LQKENI. This CDR3 region has 12 residues. V was trimmed by 5 bases and J by 12 bases, leaving 14 bases between them. This chain's CDR3 is CASSFRLELQFF. The CDR3 DNA follows: TGTGCCAGCTCATTTCGACTGGAATTGCAGTTCTTC.